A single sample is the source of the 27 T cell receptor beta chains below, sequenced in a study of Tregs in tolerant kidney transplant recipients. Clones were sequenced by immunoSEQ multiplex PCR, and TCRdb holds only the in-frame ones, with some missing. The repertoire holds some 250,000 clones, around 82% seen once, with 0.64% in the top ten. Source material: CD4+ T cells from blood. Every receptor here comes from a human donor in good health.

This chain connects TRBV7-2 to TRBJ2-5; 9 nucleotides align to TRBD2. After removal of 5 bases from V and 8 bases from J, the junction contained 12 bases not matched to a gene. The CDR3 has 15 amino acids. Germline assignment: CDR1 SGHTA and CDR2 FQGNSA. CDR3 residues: CTSSLGLKGLATQYF. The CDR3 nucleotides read TGTACCAGCAGCCTCGGACTCAAGGGACTAGCTACCCAGTACTTC.

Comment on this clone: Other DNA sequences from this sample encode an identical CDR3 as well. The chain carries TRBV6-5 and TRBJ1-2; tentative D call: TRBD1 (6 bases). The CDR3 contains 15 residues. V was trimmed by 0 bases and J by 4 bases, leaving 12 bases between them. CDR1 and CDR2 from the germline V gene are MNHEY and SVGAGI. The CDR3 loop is CASSYSGDTRYGYTF. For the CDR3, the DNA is TGTGCCAGCAGTTACTCTGGGGACACGCGCTATGGCTACACCTTC.

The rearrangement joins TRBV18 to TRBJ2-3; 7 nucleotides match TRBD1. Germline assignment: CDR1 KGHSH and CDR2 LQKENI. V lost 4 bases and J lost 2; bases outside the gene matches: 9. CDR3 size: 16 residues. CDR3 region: CASSQGQLSTTDTQYF. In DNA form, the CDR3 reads TGTGCCAGCTCACAGGGACAGCTCTCTACCACAGATACGCAGTATTTT. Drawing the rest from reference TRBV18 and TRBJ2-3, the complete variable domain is NAGVMQNPRHLVRRRGQEARLRCSPMKGHSHVYWYRQLPEEGLKFMVYLQKENIIDESGMPKERFSAEFPKEGPSILRIQQVVRGDSAAYFCASSQGQLSTTDTQYFGPGTRLTVL.

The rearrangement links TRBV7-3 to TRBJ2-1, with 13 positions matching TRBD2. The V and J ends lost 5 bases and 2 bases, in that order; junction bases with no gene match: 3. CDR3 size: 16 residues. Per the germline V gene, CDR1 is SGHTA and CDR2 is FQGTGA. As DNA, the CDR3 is TGTGCCAGCAGCACAGGACTAGCGGGGGCCTACAATGAGCAGTTCTTC. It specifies CASSTGLAGAYNEQFF.

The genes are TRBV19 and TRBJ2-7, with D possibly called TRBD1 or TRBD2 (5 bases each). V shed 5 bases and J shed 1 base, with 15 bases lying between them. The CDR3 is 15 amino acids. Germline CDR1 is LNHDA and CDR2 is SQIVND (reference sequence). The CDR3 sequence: CASSPRQGPSYEQYF. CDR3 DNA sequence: TGTGCCAGTAGTCCCCGCCAGGGACCTTCCTACGAGCAGTACTTC.

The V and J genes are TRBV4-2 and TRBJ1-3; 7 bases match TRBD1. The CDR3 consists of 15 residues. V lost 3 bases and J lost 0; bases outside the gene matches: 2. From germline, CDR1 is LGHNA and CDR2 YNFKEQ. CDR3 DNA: TGTGCCAGCAGCCAGGACAGGCGCTCTGGAAACACCATATATTTT. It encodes CASSQDRRSGNTIYF.

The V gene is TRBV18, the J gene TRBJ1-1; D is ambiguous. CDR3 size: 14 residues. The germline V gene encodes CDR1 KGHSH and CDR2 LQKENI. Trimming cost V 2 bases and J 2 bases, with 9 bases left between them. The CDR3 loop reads CASSPIMVNTEAFF. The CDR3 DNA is TGTGCCAGCTCACCAATTATGGTAAACACTGAAGCTTTCTTT.

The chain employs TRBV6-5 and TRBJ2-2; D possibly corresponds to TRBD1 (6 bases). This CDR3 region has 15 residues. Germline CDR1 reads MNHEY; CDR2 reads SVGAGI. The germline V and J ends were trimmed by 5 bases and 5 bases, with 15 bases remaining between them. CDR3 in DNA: TGTGCCAGCAGTAAGCCTACAGGGAATACCGGGGAGCTGTTTTTT. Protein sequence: CASSKPTGNTGELFF.

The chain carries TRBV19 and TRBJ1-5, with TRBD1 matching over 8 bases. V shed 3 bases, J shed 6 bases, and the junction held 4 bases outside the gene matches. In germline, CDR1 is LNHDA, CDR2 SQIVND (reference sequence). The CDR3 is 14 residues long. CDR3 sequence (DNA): TGTGCCAGTAGTATGAACAGGGGGGGTCAGCCCCAGCATTTT. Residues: CASSMNRGGQPQHF.

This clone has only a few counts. In nucleotides, the CDR3 is TGTGCCAGCGGAAAAGAACAGGGGGAGATTGAAGCTTTCTTT. This codes for CASGKEQGEIEAFF. The chain uses TRBV2 and TRBJ1-1; 8 bases are a match to TRBD1. The CDR3 loop spans 14 amino acids. The V and J ends lost 8 bases and 7 bases, in that order; junction bases with no gene match: 12. Germline assignment: CDR1 SNHLY and CDR2 FYNNEI.

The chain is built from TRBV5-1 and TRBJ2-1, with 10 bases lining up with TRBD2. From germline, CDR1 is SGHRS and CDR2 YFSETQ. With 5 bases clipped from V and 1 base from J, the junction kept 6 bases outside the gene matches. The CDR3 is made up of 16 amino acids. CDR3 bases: TGCGCCAGCAGACCCCCTAGCGGGGGATCCTACAATGAGCAGTTCTTC. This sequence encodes CASRPPSGGSYNEQFF.

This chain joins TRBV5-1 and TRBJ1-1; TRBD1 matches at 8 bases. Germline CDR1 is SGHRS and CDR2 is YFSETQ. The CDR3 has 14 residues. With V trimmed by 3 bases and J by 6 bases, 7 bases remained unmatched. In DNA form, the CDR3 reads TGCGCCAGCAGCTCGACAGGGGCCGGGGCTGAAGCTTTCTTT. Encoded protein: CASSSTGAGAEAFF.

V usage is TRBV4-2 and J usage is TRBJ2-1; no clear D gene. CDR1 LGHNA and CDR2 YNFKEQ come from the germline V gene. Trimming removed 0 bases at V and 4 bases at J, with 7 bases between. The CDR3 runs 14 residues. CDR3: CASSQDTAYNEQFF. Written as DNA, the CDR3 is TGTGCCAGCAGCCAAGATACGGCTTACAATGAGCAGTTCTTC.

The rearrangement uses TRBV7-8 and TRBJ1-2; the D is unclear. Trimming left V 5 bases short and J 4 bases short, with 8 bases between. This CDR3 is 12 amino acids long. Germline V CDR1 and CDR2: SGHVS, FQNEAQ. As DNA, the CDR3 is TGTGCCAGCAGCCATCCAGCCTATGGCTACACCTTC. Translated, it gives CASSHPAYGYTF.

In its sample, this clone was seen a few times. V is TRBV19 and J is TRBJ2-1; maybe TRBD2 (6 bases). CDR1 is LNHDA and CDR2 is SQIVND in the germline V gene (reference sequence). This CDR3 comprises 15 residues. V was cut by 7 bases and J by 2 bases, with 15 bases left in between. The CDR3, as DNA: TGTGCCAGTATAAAAAGAGCGGGTCCCTACAATGAGCAGTTCTTC. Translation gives CASIKRAGPYNEQFF. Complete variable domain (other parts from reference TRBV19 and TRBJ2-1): DGGITQSPKYLFRKEGQNVTLSCEQNLNHDAMYWYRQDPGQGLRLIYYSQIVNDFQKGDIAEGYSVSREKKESFPLTVTSAQKNPTAFYLCASIKRAGPYNEQFFGPGTRLTVL.

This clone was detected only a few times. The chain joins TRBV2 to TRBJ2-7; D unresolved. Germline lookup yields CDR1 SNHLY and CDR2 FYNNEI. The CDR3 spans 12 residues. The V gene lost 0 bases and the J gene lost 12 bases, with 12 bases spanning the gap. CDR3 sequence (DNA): TGTGCCAGCAGTGAAGCGTCACCCCCGTTGTACTTC. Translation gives CASSEASPPLYF. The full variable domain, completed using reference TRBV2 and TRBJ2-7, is EPEVTQTPSHQVTQMGQEVILRCVPISNHLYFYWYRQILGQKVEFLVSFYNNEISEKSEIFDDQFSVERPDGSNFTLKIRSTKLEDSAMYFCASSEASPPLYFGPGTRLTVT.

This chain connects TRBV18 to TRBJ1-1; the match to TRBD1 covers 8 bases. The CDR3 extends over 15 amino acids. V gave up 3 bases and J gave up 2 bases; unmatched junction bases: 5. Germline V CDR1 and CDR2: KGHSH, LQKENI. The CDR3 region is CASSPGTGYNTEAFF. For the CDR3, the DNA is TGTGCCAGCTCACCCGGGACAGGATACAACACTGAAGCTTTCTTT. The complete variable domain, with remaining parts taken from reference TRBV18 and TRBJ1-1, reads NAGVMQNPRHLVRRRGQEARLRCSPMKGHSHVYWYRQLPEEGLKFMVYLQKENIIDESGMPKERFSAEFPKEGPSILRIQQVVRGDSAAYFCASSPGTGYNTEAFFGQGTRLTVV.

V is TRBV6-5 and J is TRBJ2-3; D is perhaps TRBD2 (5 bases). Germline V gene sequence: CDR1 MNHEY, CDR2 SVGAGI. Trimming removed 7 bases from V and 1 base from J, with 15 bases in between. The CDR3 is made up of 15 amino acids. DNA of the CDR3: TGTGCCAGCACCATAGGACTGTCCCGCACAGATACGCAGTATTTT. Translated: CASTIGLSRTDTQYF.

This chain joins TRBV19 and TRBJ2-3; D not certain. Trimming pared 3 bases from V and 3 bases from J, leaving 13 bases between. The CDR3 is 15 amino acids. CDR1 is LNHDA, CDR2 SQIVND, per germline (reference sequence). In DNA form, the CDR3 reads TGTGCCAGTAGTATTCCCTTTCAAGTGACAGATACGCAGTATTTT. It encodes CASSIPFQVTDTQYF.

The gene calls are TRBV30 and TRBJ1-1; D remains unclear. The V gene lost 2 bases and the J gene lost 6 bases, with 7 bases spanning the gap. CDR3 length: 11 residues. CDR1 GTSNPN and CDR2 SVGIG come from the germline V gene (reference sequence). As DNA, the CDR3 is TGTGCCTGGAGTTGGACGGCTGAAGCTTTCTTT. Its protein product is CAWSWTAEAFF.

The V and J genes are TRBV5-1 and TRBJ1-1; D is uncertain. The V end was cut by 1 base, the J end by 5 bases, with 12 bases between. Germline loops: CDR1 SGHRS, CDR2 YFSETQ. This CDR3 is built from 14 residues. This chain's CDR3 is CASSLSGIGTEAFF. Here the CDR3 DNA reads TGCGCCAGCAGCTTGTCGGGGATAGGGACTGAAGCTTTCTTT. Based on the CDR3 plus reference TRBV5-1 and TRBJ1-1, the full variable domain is KAGVTQTPRYLIKTRGQQVTLSCSPISGHRSVSWYQQTPGQGLQFLFEYFSETQRNKGNFPGRFSGRQFSNSRSEMNVSTLELGDSALYLCASSLSGIGTEAFFGQGTRLTVV.

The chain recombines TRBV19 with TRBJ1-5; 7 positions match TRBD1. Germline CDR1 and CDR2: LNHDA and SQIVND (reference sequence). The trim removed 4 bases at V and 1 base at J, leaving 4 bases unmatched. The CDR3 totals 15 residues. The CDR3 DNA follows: TGTGCCAGTAGTACTCGACAGGGAAGCAATCAGCCCCAGCATTTT. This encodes CASSTRQGSNQPQHF.

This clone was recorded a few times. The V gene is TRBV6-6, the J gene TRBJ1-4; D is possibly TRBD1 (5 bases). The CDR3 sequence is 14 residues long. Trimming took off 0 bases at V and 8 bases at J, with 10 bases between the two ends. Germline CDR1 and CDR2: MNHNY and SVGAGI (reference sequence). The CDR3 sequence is CASSYSQGAEKLFF. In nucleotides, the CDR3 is TGTGCCAGCAGTTACTCGCAGGGTGCCGAAAAACTGTTTTTT.

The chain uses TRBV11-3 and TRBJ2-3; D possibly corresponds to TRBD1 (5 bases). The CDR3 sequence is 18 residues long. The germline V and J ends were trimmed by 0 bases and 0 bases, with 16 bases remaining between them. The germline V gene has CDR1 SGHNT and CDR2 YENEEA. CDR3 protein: CASSLDPPGHSSTDTQYF. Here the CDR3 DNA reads TGTGCCAGCAGCTTAGATCCCCCCGGACACTCCAGCACAGATACGCAGTATTTT.

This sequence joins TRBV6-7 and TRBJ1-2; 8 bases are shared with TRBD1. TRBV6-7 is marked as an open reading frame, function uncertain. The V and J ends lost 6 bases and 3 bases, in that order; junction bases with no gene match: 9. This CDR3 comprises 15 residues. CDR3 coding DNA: TGTGCCAGCAGGGGAGGACAGGGCGGGGACTATGGCTACACCTTC. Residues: CASRGGQGGDYGYTF.

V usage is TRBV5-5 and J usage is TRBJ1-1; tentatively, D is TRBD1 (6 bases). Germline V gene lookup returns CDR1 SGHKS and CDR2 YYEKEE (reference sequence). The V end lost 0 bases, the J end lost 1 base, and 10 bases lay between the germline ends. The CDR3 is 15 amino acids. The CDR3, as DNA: TGTGCCAGCAGCTTGGTGTGGACAGCGAACACTGAAGCTTTCTTT. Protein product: CASSLVWTANTEAFF. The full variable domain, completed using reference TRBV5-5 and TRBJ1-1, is DAGVTQSPTHLIKTRGQQVTLRCSPISGHKSVSWYQQVLGQGPQFIFQYYEKEERGRGNFPDRFSARQFPNYSSELNVNALLLGDSALYLCASSLVWTANTEAFFGQGTRLTVV.

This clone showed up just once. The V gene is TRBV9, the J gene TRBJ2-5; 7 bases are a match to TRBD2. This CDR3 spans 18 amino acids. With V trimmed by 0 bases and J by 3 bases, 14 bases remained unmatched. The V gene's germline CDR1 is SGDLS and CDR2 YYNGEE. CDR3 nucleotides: TGTGCCAGCAGCGTAGGGTTAGGAGAGGGACTAAGGGAAGAGACCCAGTACTTC. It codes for CASSVGLGEGLREETQYF.